This TCR beta chain stems from a study of OX40 agonist ivuxolimab in advanced cancers. On the study more broadly: Participants averaged roughly 60 years of age (range about 23 to 90) and were around 83% male. General observations from the study: At 0.1 to 3.0 mg/kg and by week 6, clonal expansion occurred in CD4+ and CD8+ blood T cells. Among T cells, CD8+ cells averaged more expanded clones than CD4+ cells.

Clones were read by immunoSEQ multiplex PCR, and TCRdb kept only the in-frame ones, dropping some. The table records 60,000 to 90,000 clones, 81% of them present only once. Regarding this clone: Its antigen is as yet unknown.

The germline CDR1 and CDR2 sequences are LNHDA and SQIVND (reference sequence). The CDR3 sequence is 13 residues long. V lost 5 bases, J lost 6 bases, and 12 bases lay in between. The chain carries TRBV19 and TRBJ2-3; D is ambiguous. This receptor was identified in an adult with an advanced solid tumor such as melanoma, head and neck, liver or kidney cancer. Sequenced here: CD4+ or CD8+ T cells sorted from blood, sampled in a trial of the OX40 agonist ivuxolimab. The chain's CDR3 is CASSGRSQDTQYF. DNA for the CDR3: TGTGCCAGTAGTGGGCGGTCCCAGGATACGCAGTATTTT.